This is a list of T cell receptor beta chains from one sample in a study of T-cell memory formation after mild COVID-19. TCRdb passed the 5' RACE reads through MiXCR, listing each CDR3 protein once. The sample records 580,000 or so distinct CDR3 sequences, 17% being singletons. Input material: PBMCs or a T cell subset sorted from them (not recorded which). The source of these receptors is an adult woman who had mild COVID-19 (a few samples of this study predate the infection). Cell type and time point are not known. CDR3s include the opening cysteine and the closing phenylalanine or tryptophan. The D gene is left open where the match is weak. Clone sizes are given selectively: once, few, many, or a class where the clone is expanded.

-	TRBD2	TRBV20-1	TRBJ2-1	TGCAGTGCTAGGTCGGGGACTAGCGGGAGGGCCCGGAATGAGCAGTTCTTC	CSARSGTSGRARNEQFF
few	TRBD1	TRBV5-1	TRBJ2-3	TGCGCCAGCAGCTCGGGGACAGGGGGCTTGGGGCAGTATTTT	CASSSGTGGLGQYF
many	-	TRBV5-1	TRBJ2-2	TGCGCCAGCAGCTTTTCAGGCACCGGGGAGCTGTTTTTT	CASSFSGTGELFF
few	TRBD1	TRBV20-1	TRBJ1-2	TGCAGTGCGCCGACAGGGGGAGGGTATGGCTACACCTTC	CSAPTGGGYGYTF
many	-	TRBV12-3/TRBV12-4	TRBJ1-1	TGTGCCAGCAGTTTACGCCCCGGCACTGAAGCTTTCTTT	CASSLRPGTEAFF
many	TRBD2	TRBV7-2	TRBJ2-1	TGTGCCAGCAGCCCCTGGACTAGCGGGGGGGCAGGGGAGCAGTTCTTC	CASSPWTSGGAGEQFF
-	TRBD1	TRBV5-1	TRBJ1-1	TGCGCCAGCAGCAAACAGGGGGCGAACACTGAAGCTTTCTTT	CASSKQGANTEAFF
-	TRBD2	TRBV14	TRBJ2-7	TGTGCCAGCAGCCAAGAACCCCCTAGCGGGGCCTACGAGCAGTACTTC	CASSQEPPSGAYEQYF
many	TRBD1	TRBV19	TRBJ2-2	TGTGCCAGTATCCAACAGGGGCCGGGCACCGGGGAGCTGTTTTTT	CASIQQGPGTGELFF
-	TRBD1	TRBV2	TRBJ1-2	TGTGCCAGCAGAGACCTCAGGGGGGACGGCTATGGCTACACCTTC	CASRDLRGDGYGYTF
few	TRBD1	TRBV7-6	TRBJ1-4	TGTGCCAGCAGCCTTGGGACAGCTAATAATGAAAAACTGTTTTTT	CASSLGTANNEKLFF
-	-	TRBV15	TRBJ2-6	TGTGCCACCAGCAGAGTTTCGGTCGGAAGGGCCTCTGGGGCCAACGTCCTGACTTTC	CATSRVSVGRASGANVLTF
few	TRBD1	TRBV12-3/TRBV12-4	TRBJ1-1	TGTGCCAGCAGACCAGGGGGCTTAGCCCACACTGAAGCTTTCTTT	CASRPGGLAHTEAFF
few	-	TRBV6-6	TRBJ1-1	TGTGCCAGCAGTTACTCCGACCCATCCTACACTGAAGCTTTCTTT	CASSYSDPSYTEAFF
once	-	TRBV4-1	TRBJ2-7	TGCGCCAGCAGCCACTGGTCGGCAGGGGCTGACTACGAGCAGTACTTC	CASSHWSAGADYEQYF